These 17 T cell receptor beta chains share one sample of origin, sequenced in a study of T cell changes during pregnancy in multiple sclerosis (dated by TCRdb to the late 2010s). Library preparation used the immunoSEQ multiplex PCR assay. In TCRdb, the immuneACCESS table is reduced to in-frame sequences with V and J assigned. These tables do not hold every clone; where another copy was compared, an unresolved V gene accounts for under half, and the others remain unexplained. In this sample the table shows some 71,000 clones, about 91% of which occur a single time. The ten top clones hold over 1.1% of the sample. The sample in question was peripheral blood, obtained after pregnancy. The receptors were gathered from a female donor with multiple sclerosis, enrolled in a pregnancy study.

The rearrangement joins TRBV6-5 to TRBJ2-3; a weak D match, TRBD1 (6 bases). Per germline, CDR1 MNHEY and CDR2 SVGAGI. The length of the CDR3 is 15 residues. Trimming took 6 bases from V and 0 from J, leaving 13 bases between them. CDR3 sequence reads: CASSRLRGSTDTQYF. CDR3 in DNA: TGTGCCAGCAGCAGACTTAGGGGGAGCACAGATACGCAGTATTTT.

The chain joins TRBV6-6 to TRBJ1-1, with 7 bases lining up with TRBD1. Germline V CDR1 and CDR2: MNHNY, SVGAGI (reference sequence). The junction had 6 bases not matched to a gene; V was cut back by 2 bases and J by 0 bases. This CDR3 has 16 amino acids. The CDR3 is CASSYRGGDMNTEAFF. The CDR3 DNA is TGTGCCAGCAGTTACAGAGGGGGCGACATGAACACTGAAGCTTTCTTT.

This clone came up once. J is TRBJ1-4 and V is TRBV30; D may be TRBD1 (5 bases). V dropped 2 bases and J dropped 7 bases, with 23 bases sitting between them. The CDR3 is 17 amino acids. In germline, CDR1 is GTSNPN, CDR2 SVGIG (reference sequence). CDR3: CAWSNISPGLSSEKLFF. CDR3 DNA sequence: TGTGCCTGGAGTAATATTTCTCCGGGACTCTCGAGTGAAAAACTGTTTTTT.

V and J are TRBV10-1 and TRBJ2-1; the match to TRBD1 covers 9 bases. Trimming took 5 bases from V and 6 from J; bases not matched to a gene: 8. The CDR3 has 15 residues. Germline-derived CDR1 and CDR2 are WNHNN and SYGVQD (reference sequence). Here the CDR3 reads CASSPGGGQGNEQFF. The DNA of the CDR3 is TGCGCCAGCAGTCCAGGGGGGGGACAGGGCAATGAGCAGTTCTTC.

The rearrangement uses TRBV9 and TRBJ2-2; 10 nucleotides line up with TRBD2. Germline CDR1 reads SGDLS; CDR2 reads YYNGEE. V shed 2 bases, J shed 4 bases, and the junction held 5 bases outside the gene matches. The CDR3 length is 16 residues. The CDR3 sequence is CASSVLGLAITGELFF. DNA for the CDR3: TGTGCCAGCAGCGTCTTGGGACTAGCGATCACCGGGGAGCTGTTTTTT.

The chain couples TRBV11-2 to TRBJ2-1; D possibly corresponds to TRBD2 (5 bases). In germline, CDR1 is SGHAT, CDR2 FQNNGV. The CDR3 spans 12 residues. Trimming took 8 bases from V and 10 from J, leaving 15 bases between them. As DNA, the CDR3 is TGTGCCAGCGGCCCCCGGGAAACGGAGCAGTTCTTC. Its protein product is CASGPRETEQFF. The variable domain in full, completed from reference TRBV11-2 and TRBJ2-1, reads EAGVAQSPRYKIIEKRQSVAFWCNPISGHATLYWYQQILGQGPKLLIQFQNNGVVDDSQLPKDRFSAERLKGVDSTLKIQPAKLEDSAVYLCASGPRETEQFFGPGTRLTVL.

The rearrangement joins TRBV28 to TRBJ2-7; 9 positions agree with TRBD1. The junction had 6 bases not matched to a gene; V was cut back by 7 bases and J by 2 bases. The germline V gene has CDR1 MDHEN and CDR2 SYDVKM. The CDR3 loop spans 14 amino acids. CDR3 DNA: TGTGCCAGCATCCGGGACAGGGAGCCCTACGAGCAGTACTTC. Translating gives CASIRDREPYEQYF.

The chain couples TRBV18 to TRBJ1-5; 10 bases map to TRBD1. With V trimmed by 2 bases and J by 4 bases, 5 bases remained unmatched. Germline lookup yields CDR1 KGHSH and CDR2 LQKENI. There are 16 residues in the CDR3. The CDR3 region is CASSPSGTGVNQPQHF. CDR3 bases: TGTGCCAGCTCACCATCCGGGACAGGGGTGAATCAGCCCCAGCATTTT.

The chain couples TRBV19 to TRBJ2-1; 8 positions agree with TRBD2. The CDR3 loop spans 16 amino acids. After removal of 6 bases from V and 5 bases from J, the junction contained 12 bases not matched to a gene. The germline V gene encodes CDR1 LNHDA and CDR2 SQIVND (reference sequence). CDR3 sequence (DNA): TGTGCCAGTAGGAATTCGGGACTAGGGGGGAACAATGAGCAGTTCTTC. Its protein is CASRNSGLGGNNEQFF.

This clone was picked up one time. The chain uses TRBV27 and TRBJ2-5; 9 positions agree with TRBD2. The CDR3 contains 13 residues. The junction had 7 bases not matched to a gene; V was cut back by 6 bases and J by 8 bases. Per germline, CDR1 MNHEY and CDR2 SMNVEV (reference sequence). The chain's CDR3 is CASRVAGATTQYF. The CDR3 DNA reads as TGTGCCAGCAGGGTAGCGGGAGCAACCACCCAGTACTTC.

The rearrangement links TRBV4-1 to TRBJ2-7; tentatively, D is TRBD2 (5 bases). Per germline, CDR1 MGHRA and CDR2 YSYEKL. With 0 bases removed from V and 5 bases from J, the gap between germline ends came to 14 bases. This CDR3 is 15 amino acids long. In DNA form, the CDR3 reads TGCGCCAGCAGCCAAGAGGTGAGGGCCCTCCACGAGCAGTACTTC. This translates into CASSQEVRALHEQYF.

This clone was counted only a few times. The chain carries TRBV4-1 and TRBJ1-1, with 7 bases lining up with TRBD1. Trimming took 3 bases from V and 6 from J; bases not matched to a gene: 4. The length of the CDR3 is 13 residues. Germline-derived CDR1 and CDR2 are MGHRA and YSYEKL. In nucleotides, the CDR3 is TGCGCCAGCAGCCAGCGACAGGGTGCTGAAGCTTTCTTT. Protein sequence: CASSQRQGAEAFF.

The rearrangement joins TRBV29-1 to TRBJ2-2; 10 bases align to TRBD1. CDR1 SQVTM and CDR2 ANQGSEA come from the germline V gene. CDR3 length: 16 residues. V was pared by 7 bases and J by 2 bases, with 10 bases of the junction left unmatched. This CDR3 reads CSARTGTGVNTGELFF. The CDR3 bases are TGCAGCGCTAGAACCGGGACAGGGGTCAACACCGGGGAGCTGTTTTTT.

This sequence joins TRBV7-9 and TRBJ1-1; maybe TRBD1 (6 bases). The CDR3 has 12 residues. The germline V gene encodes CDR1 SEHNR and CDR2 FQNEAQ (reference sequence). Trimming took 7 bases from V and 5 from J, leaving 11 bases between them. The CDR3 spells CASNRELTEAFF. Written as DNA, the CDR3 is TGTGCCAGCAACAGGGAGCTTACTGAAGCTTTCTTT. Full variable domain (outside the CDR3, taken from reference TRBV7-9 and TRBJ1-1): DTGVSQNPRHKITKRGQNVTFRCDPISEHNRLYWYRQTLGQGPEFLTYFQNEAQLEKSRLLSDRFSAERPKGSFSTLEIQRTEQGDSAMYLCASNRELTEAFFGQGTRLTVV.

V is TRBV5-1 and J is TRBJ1-3, with 7 bases fitting TRBD1. In germline, CDR1 is SGHRS, CDR2 YFSETQ. The CDR3 consists of 15 residues. Trimming at V came to 4 bases and at J to 2 bases, leaving 6 bases not matched to a gene. DNA for the CDR3: TGCGCCAGCAGCCTGGGACAGCCGACTGGAAACACCATATATTTT. This translates into CASSLGQPTGNTIYF.

The sample holds one count of this clone. This chain connects TRBV29-1 to TRBJ2-1; 9 bases are a match to TRBD2. Germline V gives CDR1 SQVTM, CDR2 ANQGSEA. With 6 bases clipped from V and 0 bases from J, the junction kept 9 bases outside the gene matches. The CDR3 runs to 16 residues. DNA of the CDR3: TGCAGCGTGAACGACCTTAGCGGGAGCTCCTACAATGAGCAGTTCTTC. Its protein product is CSVNDLSGSSYNEQFF.

This chain links TRBV29-1 with TRBJ1-2; 8 bases fit TRBD1. V shed 3 bases and J 14 bases; nucleotides not matched to a gene: 11. The CDR3 is 12 residues long. CDR1 SQVTM and CDR2 ANQGSEA come from the germline V gene. The DNA for the CDR3 is TGCAGCGTTGATGAGCAGGGGGCACGGGTTACCTTC. This encodes CSVDEQGARVTF. The variable domain in full, with the rest retrieved from reference TRBV29-1 and TRBJ1-2, is SAVISQKPSRDICQRGTSLTIQCQVDSQVTMMFWYRQQPGQSLTLIATANQGSEATYESGFVIDKFPISRPNLTFSTLTVSNMSPEDSSIYLCSVDEQGARVTFGSGTRLTVV.